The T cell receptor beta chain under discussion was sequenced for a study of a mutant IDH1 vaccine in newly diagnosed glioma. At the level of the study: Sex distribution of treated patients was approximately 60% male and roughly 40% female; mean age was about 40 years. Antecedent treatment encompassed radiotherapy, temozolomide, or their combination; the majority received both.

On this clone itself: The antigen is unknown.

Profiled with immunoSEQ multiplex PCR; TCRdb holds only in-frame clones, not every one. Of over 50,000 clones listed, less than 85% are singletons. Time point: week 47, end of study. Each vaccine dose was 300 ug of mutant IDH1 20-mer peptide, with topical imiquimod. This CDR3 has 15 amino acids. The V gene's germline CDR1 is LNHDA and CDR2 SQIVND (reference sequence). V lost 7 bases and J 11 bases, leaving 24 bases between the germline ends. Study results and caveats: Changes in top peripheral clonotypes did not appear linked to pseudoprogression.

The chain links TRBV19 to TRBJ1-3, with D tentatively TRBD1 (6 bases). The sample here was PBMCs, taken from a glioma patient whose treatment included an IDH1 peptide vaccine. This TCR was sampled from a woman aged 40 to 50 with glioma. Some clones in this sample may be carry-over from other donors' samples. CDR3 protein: CASTPKGTRGHAIYF. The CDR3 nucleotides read TGTGCCAGTACTCCCAAAGGGACCAGGGGCCACGCCATATATTTT.